The 12 T cell receptor beta chains below all came from one sample that was sequenced in a study of cytomegalovirus exposure and HLA in healthy donors. Researchers ran the PCR with 60 Vbeta and 13 Jbeta primers. Method: immunoSEQ multiplex PCR; TCRdb's copy keeps in-frame clones and lacks some. The sample yields some 150,000 clones, roughly three quarters seen once. Material: PBMCs. The receptors come from a man between 60 and 70 years old in good health and CMV-seronegative.

The CDR3 is CASSSVSGLGYNEQFF. CDR3 bases: TGTGCCAGCAGCTCCGTTAGCGGGTTGGGTTACAATGAGCAGTTCTTC. The V gene is TRBV7-9, the J gene TRBJ2-1, with 7 nucleotides matching TRBD2. From germline, CDR1 is SEHNR and CDR2 FQNEAQ (reference sequence). Losses at the gene ends were 4 bases for V and 4 bases for J; bases not matched to a gene: 10. This CDR3 region has 16 residues.

This clone was counted only a few times. The V and J genes are TRBV28 and TRBJ1-4; 8 nucleotides match TRBD1. Per germline, CDR1 MDHEN and CDR2 SYDVKM. The CDR3 sequence is 15 residues long. V lost 5 bases, J lost 3 bases, and 5 bases stayed unmatched. The CDR3 nucleotides read TGTGCCAGCAGTCTTCCGGGACAGGCTAATGAAAAACTGTTTTTT. Amino acids: CASSLPGQANEKLFF. Combining the CDR3 with reference TRBV28 and TRBJ1-4 gives the whole variable domain DVKVTQSSRYLVKRTGEKVFLECVQDMDHENMFWYRQDPGLGLRLIYFSYDVKMKEKGDIPEGYSVSREKKERFSLILESASTNQTSMYLCASSLPGQANEKLFFGSGTQLSVL.

This chain uses TRBV30 with TRBJ2-3; D ambiguous. This CDR3 is 11 amino acids long. Germline lookup yields CDR1 GTSNPN and CDR2 SVGIG (reference sequence). The ends were cut back, 1 base at V and 4 bases at J, with 3 bases in the middle. This chain's CDR3 is CAWSAADTQYF. As DNA, the CDR3 is TGTGCCTGGAGTGCAGCAGATACGCAGTATTTT.

This clone showed up just a few times. This chain uses TRBV13 with TRBJ2-1, with 8 bases lining up with TRBD2. With V trimmed by 0 bases and J by 9 bases, 10 bases remained unmatched. CDR1 is PRHDT, CDR2 FYEKMQ, per germline (reference sequence). This CDR3 is built from 16 residues. The CDR3 coding sequence is TGTGCCAGCAGCTTAGGGGAGGGACTAGTGATGCCTGAGCAGTTCTTC. Residues: CASSLGEGLVMPEQFF.

This clone has more than one count but fewer than ten. The chain recombines TRBV18 with TRBJ1-1; TRBD1 might be the D (6 bases). Trimming cost V 3 bases and J 1 base, with 12 bases left between them. The CDR3 is 15 residues long. From germline, CDR1 is KGHSH and CDR2 LQKENI. DNA of the CDR3: TGTGCCAGCTCACCCACGTTGGACAGGAACACTGAAGCTTTCTTT. Its protein is CASSPTLDRNTEAFF. The full variable domain, completed using reference TRBV18 and TRBJ1-1, is NAGVMQNPRHLVRRRGQEARLRCSPMKGHSHVYWYRQLPEEGLKFMVYLQKENIIDESGMPKERFSAEFPKEGPSILRIQQVVRGDSAAYFCASSPTLDRNTEAFFGQGTRLTVV.

This clone occurred a few times. V gene TRBV19 combines with J gene TRBJ1-5; 8 bases align to TRBD1. The trim removed 6 bases at V and 1 base at J, leaving 5 bases unmatched. The CDR3 contains 15 residues. Germline V gene lookup returns CDR1 LNHDA and CDR2 SQIVND (reference sequence). CDR3 nucleotide sequence: TGTGCCAGTAGGGTACAGGGGGTGAGCAATCAGCCCCAGCATTTT. Protein product: CASRVQGVSNQPQHF.

The rearrangement joins TRBV5-1 to TRBJ2-5; possible D gene TRBD2, 5 bases. The CDR3 consists of 15 residues. V dropped 0 bases and J dropped 2 bases, with 11 bases sitting between them. Germline lookup yields CDR1 SGHRS and CDR2 YFSETQ. CDR3 nucleotides: TGCGCCAGCAGCTTGGAACAAGGCGGGCAAGAGACCCAGTACTTC. Amino acid sequence: CASSLEQGGQETQYF.

The chain recombines TRBV4-2 with TRBJ1-1; TRBD1 might be the D (5 bases). The V and J ends lost 8 bases and 4 bases respectively, with 14 bases between them. The CDR3 contains 13 residues. Germline values: CDR1 LGHNA, CDR2 YNFKEQ. For the CDR3, the DNA is TGTGCCAGCGGGAAATCGGGGGTCACTGAAGCTTTCTTT. Its translation: CASGKSGVTEAFF.

The rearrangement uses TRBV19 and TRBJ2-5; TRBD1 matches at 7 bases. Germline V gives CDR1 LNHDA, CDR2 SQIVND (reference sequence). The CDR3 extends over 14 amino acids. Trimming removed 4 bases from V and 4 bases from J; junction bases left unmatched: 6. The CDR3 bases are TGTGCCAGTAGTAAATACGACAGGGCAGAGACCCAGTACTTC. Protein sequence: CASSKYDRAETQYF.

The chain combines TRBV27 with TRBJ1-1, with 9 bases matching TRBD1. V lost 1 base, J lost 7 bases, and 4 bases stayed unmatched. The V gene's germline CDR1 is MNHEY and CDR2 SMNVEV (reference sequence). The CDR3 has 14 amino acids. The CDR3 nucleotides are TGTGCCAGCAGTTTATTTGGACAGGGGATTGAAGCTTTCTTT. Its protein is CASSLFGQGIEAFF.

The V and J genes are TRBV5-8 and TRBJ1-5; D gene ambiguous. The V gene's germline CDR1 is SGHTS and CDR2 YDEGEE. V was shortened by 2 bases and J by 4 bases, with 13 bases between the two germline ends. The CDR3 runs 15 residues. The CDR3 region has the DNA TGTGCCAGCAGCTTCCCCCAAGACTTTAATCAGCCCCAGCATTTT. Its protein product is CASSFPQDFNQPQHF.

The gene calls are TRBV5-1 and TRBJ1-1; D perhaps matches TRBD1 (6 bases). In germline, CDR1 is SGHRS, CDR2 YFSETQ. With 6 bases removed from V and 1 base from J, the gap between germline ends came to 13 bases. The CDR3 covers 14 residues. The CDR3 nucleotides read TGCGCCAGCACGGGGGGGGACACGAACACTGAAGCTTTCTTT. Its protein product is CASTGGDTNTEAFF.